Given below is one TCR beta chain in context. Its antigen is as yet unknown. TCRdb reprocessed the reads via MiXCR and lists one record per CDR3 protein. The table has 35,000 to 55,000 distinct CDR3 sequences, about a fifth seen once. Trimming took off 0 bases at V and 1 base at J, with 9 bases between the two ends. Germline V gene data show CDR1 as DFQATT and CDR2 as SNEGSKA (reference sequence). This CDR3 is 14 amino acids long. The data originate from a study of T cell repertoires in cytomegalovirus infection. Overall study: Both a matching HLA type and CMV infection were indicated by public TCR beta signatures.

General study results and limits: Summed public TCR beta family frequency identified CMV carriers bearing the relevant HLA.

This receptor was taken from a human donor in good health (CMV status not recorded). Some clones in this sample may be carry-over from other donors' samples. The V and J genes are TRBV20-1 and TRBJ1-1; tentatively, D is TRBD1 (5 bases). Source: CD8+ T cells from cultured PBMCs, taken from culture after CMV antigen stimulation. The CDR3 sequence is CSAREWDGNTEAFF. The CDR3 bases are TGCAGTGCTAGAGAATGGGACGGGAACACTGAAGCTTTCTTT.